Below are 10 T cell receptor beta chains sequenced from a single sample in a study of cytomegalovirus exposure and HLA in healthy donors. Sequencing was performed with immunoSEQ multiplex PCR; in TCRdb, only in-frame clones are kept and a portion is missing. This table holds tens of thousands of clones, 90% to 95% found once. The specimen was PBMCs. The receptor set was obtained from a woman in her twenties or thirties in good health and CMV-seronegative.

This clone was recorded only once. The chain carries TRBV9 and TRBJ2-7; a weak D match, TRBD1 (5 bases). The CDR3 runs to 15 residues. Germline V gives CDR1 SGDLS, CDR2 YYNGEE. Trimming took off 0 bases at V and 3 bases at J, with 13 bases between the two ends. This CDR3 reads CASSVDTGPYYEQYF. The DNA for the CDR3 is TGTGCCAGCAGCGTAGACACAGGCCCCTACTACGAGCAGTACTTC.

This chain links TRBV14 with TRBJ2-1; D not resolved. This CDR3 region has 11 residues. V was clipped by 2 bases and J by 9 bases, with 5 bases between them. The germline CDR1 and CDR2 sequences are SGHDN and FVKESK. Here the CDR3 reads CASSQYVEQFF. CDR3 nucleotide sequence: TGTGCCAGCAGCCAATATGTTGAGCAGTTCTTC.

This chain uses TRBV27 with TRBJ1-1, with D possibly being TRBD1 (5 bases). V gave up 2 bases and J gave up 3 bases, with 16 bases separating them. The CDR3 spans 16 residues. From germline, CDR1 is MNHEY and CDR2 SMNVEV (reference sequence). This chain's CDR3 is CASSLKGTRGYTEAFF. CDR3 bases: TGTGCCAGCAGTTTAAAAGGGACTCGTGGGTACACTGAAGCTTTCTTT.

This clone was counted a single time. The chain carries TRBV5-1 and TRBJ2-7; D unresolved. The CDR3 extends over 14 amino acids. CDR1 is SGHRS and CDR2 is YFSETQ in the germline V gene. Trimming removed 4 bases at V and 3 bases at J, with 14 bases between. CDR3 in DNA: TGCGCCAGCAGCGTCAAAGACAACCTCTACGAGCAGTACTTC. Its protein is CASSVKDNLYEQYF.

The chain uses TRBV28 and TRBJ1-5; 7 nucleotides agree with TRBD1. V lost 6 bases and J lost 8; bases outside the gene matches: 13. The V gene's germline CDR1 is MDHEN and CDR2 SYDVKM. The CDR3 loop spans 15 amino acids. DNA for the CDR3: TGTGCCAGCAGCTCCCTCGGGACAGCCTTAGAGCCCCAGCATTTT. Its translation is CASSSLGTALEPQHF.

The rearrangement links TRBV11-2 to TRBJ1-1; TRBD1 agrees at 8 bases. Germline V CDR1 and CDR2: SGHAT, FQNNGV. This CDR3 has 16 residues. V gave up 3 bases and J gave up 1 base; unmatched junction bases: 7. CDR3 coding DNA: TGTGCCAGCAGCTTGAAGGCCGGGACAGGGAACACTGAAGCTTTCTTT. It encodes CASSLKAGTGNTEAFF.

This clone has just one count. The chain links TRBV6-5 to TRBJ2-1, with 12 bases identical to TRBD1. Germline lookup yields CDR1 MNHEY and CDR2 SVGAGI. The ends lost 2 bases at V and 7 bases at J; junction bases unmatched: 3. The CDR3 length is 15 residues. CDR3 region: CASSYGTGGYNEQFF. CDR3 nucleotide sequence: TGTGCCAGCAGTTACGGGACAGGGGGCTATAATGAGCAGTTCTTC.

The chain recombines TRBV9 with TRBJ2-1; the match to TRBD2 covers 10 bases. CDR3 length: 15 amino acids. The V gene's germline CDR1 is SGDLS and CDR2 YYNGEE. J lost 5 bases, V lost 0 bases, and 2 bases had no gene match. CDR3 coding DNA: TGTGCCAGCAGCGTAGGACTAGCGGGTCACAATGAGCAGTTCTTC. It encodes CASSVGLAGHNEQFF. Looking up the rest from reference TRBV9 and TRBJ2-1 gives the full variable domain: DSGVTQTPKHLITATGQRVTLRCSPRSGDLSVYWYQQSLDQGLQFLIQYYNGEERAKGNILERFSAQQFPDLHSELNLSSLELGDSALYFCASSVGLAGHNEQFFGPGTRLTVL.

V is TRBV27 and J is TRBJ2-3; D call uncertain. Germline loops: CDR1 MNHEY, CDR2 SMNVEV (reference sequence). V lost 2 bases and J 6 bases, leaving 9 bases between the germline ends. The CDR3 totals 13 residues. In nucleotides, the CDR3 is TGTGCCAGCAGTTTAAGAACACCCGATACGCAGTATTTT. Amino acids: CASSLRTPDTQYF.

The V gene is TRBV5-8, the J gene TRBJ2-6; D possibly uses TRBD1 or TRBD2 (5 bases each). Per the germline V gene, CDR1 is SGHTS and CDR2 is YDEGEE. Deletions cut 5 bases from V and 0 bases from J, with 15 bases between. This CDR3 comprises 17 residues. The CDR3 here is CASSLRGGASGANVLTF. The CDR3, as DNA: TGTGCCAGCAGTTTGAGGGGCGGCGCCTCTGGGGCCAACGTCCTGACTTTC.